This entry describes one T cell receptor (beta chain). Its antigen is not known. A multiplex PCR was run with 60 Vbeta primers and 13 Jbeta primers. TCRdb's copy holds only in-frame clones and misses some; the assay was immunoSEQ multiplex PCR. Of around 93,000 clones listed, roughly 80% are singletons. CDR1 is SNHLY, CDR2 FYNNEI, per germline. CDR3 size: 14 residues. V was clipped by 4 bases and J by 1 base, with 7 bases between them. The source of the sample is a study of cytomegalovirus exposure and HLA in healthy donors. Whole-study results and caveats: As a later analysis revealed, most CMV-associated TCR beta chains appeared HLA-restricted. Specificity of three CMV-associated chains for CMV antigens was verified in vitro. Later genetic work tied a missense DCLRE1C variant to beta-chain V and J trimming.

The V and J genes are TRBV2 and TRBJ1-4; tentatively, D is TRBD1 (6 bases). The sample was PBMCs. The source of this sequence is a man younger than 40 in good health and CMV-seropositive. CDR3 DNA sequence: TGTGCCAGCAGTGCACAGGGAACTAATGAAAAACTGTTTTTT. This sequence encodes CASSAQGTNEKLFF.